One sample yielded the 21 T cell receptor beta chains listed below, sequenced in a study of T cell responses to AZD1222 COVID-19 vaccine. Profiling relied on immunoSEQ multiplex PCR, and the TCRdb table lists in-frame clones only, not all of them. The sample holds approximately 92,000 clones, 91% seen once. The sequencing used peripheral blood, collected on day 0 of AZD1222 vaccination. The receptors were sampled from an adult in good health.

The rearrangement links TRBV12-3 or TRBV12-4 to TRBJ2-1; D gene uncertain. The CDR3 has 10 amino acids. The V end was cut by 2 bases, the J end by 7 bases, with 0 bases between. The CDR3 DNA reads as TGTGCCAGCAGTTTAAATGAGCAGTTCTTC. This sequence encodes CASSLNEQFF.

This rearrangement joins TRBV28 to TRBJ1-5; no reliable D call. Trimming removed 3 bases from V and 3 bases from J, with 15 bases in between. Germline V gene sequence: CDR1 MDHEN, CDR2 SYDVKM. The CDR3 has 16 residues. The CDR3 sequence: CASSFGQWRNNQPQHF. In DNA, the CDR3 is TGTGCCAGCAGTTTCGGTCAGTGGAGGAACAATCAGCCCCAGCATTTT.

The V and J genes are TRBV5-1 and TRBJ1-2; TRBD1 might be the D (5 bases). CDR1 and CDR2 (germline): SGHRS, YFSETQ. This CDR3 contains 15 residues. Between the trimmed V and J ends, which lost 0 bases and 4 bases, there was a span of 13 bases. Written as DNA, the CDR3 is TGCGCCAGCAGCTTGGCGGGGCTAGATGGCTATGGCTACACCTTC. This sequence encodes CASSLAGLDGYGYTF.

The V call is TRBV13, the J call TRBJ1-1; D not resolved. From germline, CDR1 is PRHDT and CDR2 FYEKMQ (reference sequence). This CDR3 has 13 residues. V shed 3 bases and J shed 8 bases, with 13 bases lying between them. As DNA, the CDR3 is TGTGCCAGCAGCTTCCGGAGTGACGACGAAGCTTTCTTT. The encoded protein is CASSFRSDDEAFF. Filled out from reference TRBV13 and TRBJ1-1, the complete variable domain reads AAGVIQSPRHLIKEKRETATLKCYPIPRHDTVYWYQQGPGQDPQFLISFYEKMQSDKGSIPDRFSAQQFSDYHSELNMSSLELGDSALYFCASSFRSDDEAFFGQGTRLTVV.

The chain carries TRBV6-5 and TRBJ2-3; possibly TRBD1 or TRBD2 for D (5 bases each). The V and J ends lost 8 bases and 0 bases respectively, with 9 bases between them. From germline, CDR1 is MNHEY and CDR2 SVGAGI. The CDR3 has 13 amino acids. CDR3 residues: CASGWDSTDTQYF. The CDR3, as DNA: TGTGCCAGCGGTTGGGACAGCACAGATACGCAGTATTTT.

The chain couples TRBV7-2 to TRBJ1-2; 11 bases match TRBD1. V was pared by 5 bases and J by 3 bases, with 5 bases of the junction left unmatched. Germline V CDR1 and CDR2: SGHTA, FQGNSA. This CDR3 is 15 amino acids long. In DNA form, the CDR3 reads TGTGCCAGCAGCCCCCGGACAGGGGGCGACTATGGCTACACCTTC. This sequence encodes CASSPRTGGDYGYTF.

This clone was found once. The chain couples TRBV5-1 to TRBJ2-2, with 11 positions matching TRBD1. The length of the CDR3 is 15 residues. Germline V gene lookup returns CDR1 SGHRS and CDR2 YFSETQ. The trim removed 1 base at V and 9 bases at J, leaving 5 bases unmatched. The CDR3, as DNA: TGCGCCAGCAGCTTGCCCGGACAGGGGGCATGGGAGCTGTTTTTT. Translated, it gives CASSLPGQGAWELFF.

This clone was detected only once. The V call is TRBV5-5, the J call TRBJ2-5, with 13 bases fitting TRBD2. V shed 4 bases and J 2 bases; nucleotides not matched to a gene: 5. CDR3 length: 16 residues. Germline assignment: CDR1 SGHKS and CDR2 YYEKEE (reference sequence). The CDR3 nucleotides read TGTGCCAGCAGCCAGGGACTAGCGGGGAATCAAGAGACCCAGTACTTC. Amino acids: CASSQGLAGNQETQYF.

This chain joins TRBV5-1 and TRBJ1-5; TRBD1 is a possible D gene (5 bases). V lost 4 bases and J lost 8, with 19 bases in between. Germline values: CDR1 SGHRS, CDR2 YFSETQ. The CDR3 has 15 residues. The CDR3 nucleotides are TGCGCCAGCAGCATTTGGGGGTCCAGAGGAGAGCCCCAGCATTTT. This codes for CASSIWGSRGEPQHF.

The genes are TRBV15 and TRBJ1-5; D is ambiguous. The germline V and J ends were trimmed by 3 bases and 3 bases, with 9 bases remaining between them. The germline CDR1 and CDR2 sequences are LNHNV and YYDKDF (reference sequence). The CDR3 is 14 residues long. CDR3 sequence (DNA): TGTGCCACCAGCAGCAGGAGATCCAATCAGCCCCAGCATTTT. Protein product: CATSSRRSNQPQHF.

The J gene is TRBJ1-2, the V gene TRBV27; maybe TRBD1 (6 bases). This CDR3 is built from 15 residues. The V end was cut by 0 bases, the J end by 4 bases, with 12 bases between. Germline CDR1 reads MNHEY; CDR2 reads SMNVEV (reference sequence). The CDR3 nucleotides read TGTGCCAGCAGTTTATCACGGGGGGCGCCCTATGGCTACACCTTC. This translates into CASSLSRGAPYGYTF.

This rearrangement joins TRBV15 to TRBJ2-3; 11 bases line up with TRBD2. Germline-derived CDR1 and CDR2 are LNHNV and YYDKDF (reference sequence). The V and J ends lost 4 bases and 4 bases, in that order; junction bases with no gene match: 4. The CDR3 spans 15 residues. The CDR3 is CATSTIAGGADTQYF. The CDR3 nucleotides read TGTGCCACCAGCACCATAGCGGGGGGGGCAGATACGCAGTATTTT.

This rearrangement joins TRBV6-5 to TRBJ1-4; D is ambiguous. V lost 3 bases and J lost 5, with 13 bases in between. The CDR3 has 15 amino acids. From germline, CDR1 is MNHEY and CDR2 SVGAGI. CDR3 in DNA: TGTGCCAGCAGTTATGCGAGCCGGGAGAATGAAAAACTGTTTTTT. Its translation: CASSYASRENEKLFF.

CDR3 nucleotides: TGTGCCAGCAGCCCGGAAGGGACAGGGCTTAACTATGGCTACACCTTC. The encoded protein is CASSPEGTGLNYGYTF. The V call is TRBV9, the J call TRBJ1-2, with 9 bases fitting TRBD1. Germline V gene lookup returns CDR1 SGDLS and CDR2 YYNGEE. V was clipped by 4 bases and J by 1 base; unmatched bases: 8. The CDR3 is 16 residues long.

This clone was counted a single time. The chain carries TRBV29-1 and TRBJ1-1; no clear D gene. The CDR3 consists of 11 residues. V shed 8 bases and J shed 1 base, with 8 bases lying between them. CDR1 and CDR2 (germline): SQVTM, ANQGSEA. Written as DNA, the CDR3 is TGCAGCTCCAGAGAGAACACTGAAGCTTTCTTT. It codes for CSSRENTEAFF.

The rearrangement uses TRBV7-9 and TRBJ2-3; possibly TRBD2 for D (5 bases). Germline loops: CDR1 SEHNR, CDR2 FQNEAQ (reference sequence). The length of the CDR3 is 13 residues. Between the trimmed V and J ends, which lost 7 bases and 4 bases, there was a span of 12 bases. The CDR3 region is CASILSSADTQYF. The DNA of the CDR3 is TGTGCCAGCATCCTAAGTAGCGCAGATACGCAGTATTTT.

CDR3 bases: TGTGCCAGCAGCTTAGATTGGCGGAACACTGAAGCTTTCTTT. This translates into CASSLDWRNTEAFF. The chain carries TRBV7-2 and TRBJ1-1; no firm D call. V was trimmed by 1 base and J by 1 base, leaving 7 bases between them. Per the germline V gene, CDR1 is SGHTA and CDR2 is FQGNSA. The CDR3 loop spans 14 amino acids.

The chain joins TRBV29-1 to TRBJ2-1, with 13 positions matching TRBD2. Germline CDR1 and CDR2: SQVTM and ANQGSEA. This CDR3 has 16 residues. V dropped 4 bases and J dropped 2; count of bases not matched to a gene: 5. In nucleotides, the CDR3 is TGCAGCGTTGGGACTAGCGGGAGCGGAACCTACAATGAGCAGTTCTTC. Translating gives CSVGTSGSGTYNEQFF.

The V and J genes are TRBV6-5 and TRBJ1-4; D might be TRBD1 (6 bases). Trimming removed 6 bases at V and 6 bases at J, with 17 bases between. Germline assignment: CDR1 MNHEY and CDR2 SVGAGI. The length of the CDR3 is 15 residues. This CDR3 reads CASSALGGLYEKLFF. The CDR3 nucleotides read TGTGCCAGCAGCGCCCTTGGGGGGCTTTATGAAAAACTGTTTTTT.

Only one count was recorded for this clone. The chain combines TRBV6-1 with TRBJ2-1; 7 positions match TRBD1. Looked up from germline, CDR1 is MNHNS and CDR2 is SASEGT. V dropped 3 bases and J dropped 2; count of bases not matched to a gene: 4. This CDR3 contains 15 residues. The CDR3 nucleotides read TGTGCCAGCAGTGATTGGCAGGGGGCCTACAATGAGCAGTTCTTC. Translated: CASSDWQGAYNEQFF.

The CDR3 loop is CASSWGEGTEAFF. The CDR3 DNA reads TGTGCCAGCAGCTGGGGGGAGGGCACTGAAGCTTTCTTT. The chain has TRBV11-3 and TRBJ1-1; the D gene is possibly TRBD1 (5 bases). CDR1 is SGHNT, CDR2 YENEEA, per germline. Trimming took 4 bases from V and 4 from J, leaving 10 bases between them. The CDR3 spans 13 residues.